The 13 T cell receptor beta chains presented below share a single source sample, sequenced in a study of CD8 T cells in ankylosing spondylitis. TCRdb reprocessed the 5' RACE reads with MiXCR, giving one entry per CDR3 protein. This table holds 220,000 or so distinct CDR3 sequences, under 12% found once. The specimen sequenced was blood, either unsorted or a sorted T cell fraction (not recorded which). These receptors were collected from a male donor with ankylosing spondylitis or in good health (not recorded which).

This clonotype was seen repeatedly, ten times or more. The chain couples TRBV12-3 or TRBV12-4 to TRBJ1-1; tentative D call: TRBD1 (6 bases). The CDR3 loop spans 15 amino acids. Trimming stripped 5 bases from V and 1 base from J, with 14 bases between. DNA for the CDR3: TGTGCCAGCAGTGGACTTGGACAGCCGAACACTGAAGCTTTCTTT. As protein: CASSGLGQPNTEAFF.

This clonotype was seen only a few times. This chain uses TRBV19 with TRBJ2-7; tentative D call: TRBD2 (5 bases). The CDR3 is 11 residues long. Trimming shortened V by 6 bases and J by 3 bases, and 6 bases separated the two germline ends. Germline lookup yields CDR1 LNHDA and CDR2 SQIVND (reference sequence). The CDR3 here is CASRGDYEQYF. The CDR3, as DNA: TGTGCCAGTAGGGGAGACTACGAGCAGTACTTC.

The table lists this clonotype with many counts. The V and J genes are TRBV28 and TRBJ2-1; 10 bases map to TRBD1. The germline gives CDR1 MDHEN, CDR2 SYDVKM. This CDR3 spans 15 amino acids. Trimming cost V 8 bases and J 2 bases; bases outside gene matches: 6. For the CDR3, the DNA is TGTGCCAGCGCGACAGGGGGCAGAACCTACAATGAGCAGTTCTTC. Encoded protein: CASATGGRTYNEQFF.

CDR3 region: CASATGANEKLFF. The CDR3 nucleotides are TGTGCCAGCGCTACAGGGGCTAATGAAAAACTGTTTTTT. The J gene is TRBJ1-4, the V gene TRBV5-6, with 7 bases lining up with TRBD1. With V trimmed by 7 bases and J by 3 bases, 3 bases remained unmatched. In germline, CDR1 is SGHDT, CDR2 YYEEEE. The CDR3 totals 13 residues.

There are many counts of this clonotype. The V and J genes are TRBV5-6 and TRBJ2-7; D is uncertain. Germline CDR1 and CDR2: SGHDT and YYEEEE. This CDR3 spans 14 amino acids. Trimming removed 2 bases at V and 9 bases at J, with 18 bases between. The CDR3 reads CASSLVPFMGWQYF. The CDR3 DNA reads as TGTGCCAGCAGCTTAGTCCCATTTATGGGGTGGCAGTACTTC.

This clonotype appeared a few times. The chain is built from TRBV28 and TRBJ2-5; 7 bases map to TRBD2. In germline, CDR1 is MDHEN, CDR2 SYDVKM. V gave up 3 bases and J gave up 4 bases; unmatched junction bases: 2. This CDR3 spans 13 amino acids. The CDR3 region is CASSFASGETQYF. As DNA, the CDR3 is TGTGCCAGCAGTTTTGCTAGCGGAGAGACCCAGTACTTC.

This clonotype showed up many times. The chain joins TRBV12-3 or TRBV12-4 to TRBJ2-3, with 10 bases that match TRBD2. Trimming took 0 bases from V and 2 from J; bases not matched to a gene: 5. This CDR3 comprises 17 residues. CDR3: CASSLALAGEYTDTQYF. For the CDR3, the DNA is TGTGCCAGCAGTTTAGCGCTAGCGGGGGAGTACACAGATACGCAGTATTTT.

This chain joins TRBV11-2 and TRBJ2-7; D gene unclear. Germline V CDR1 and CDR2: SGHAT, FQNNGV. There are 10 residues in the CDR3. V was pared by 5 bases and J by 6 bases, with 5 bases between. CDR3 DNA: TGTGCCAGCAGCAGGGCCGAGCAGTACTTC. Protein sequence: CASSRAEQYF.

This rearrangement joins TRBV12-3 or TRBV12-4 to TRBJ2-2, with 7 bases that match TRBD2. J lost 3 bases, V lost 3 bases, and 4 bases had no gene match. This CDR3 has 15 amino acids. The CDR3 reads CASSFPSGDTGELFF. CDR3 nucleotides: TGTGCCAGCAGTTTCCCCAGCGGGGACACCGGGGAGCTGTTTTTT.

This clonotype was seen only a few times. The chain couples TRBV11-2 to TRBJ2-5; 14 bases are shared with TRBD2. Germline lookup yields CDR1 SGHAT and CDR2 FQNNGV. V shed 3 bases and J 5 bases; nucleotides not matched to a gene: 11. The length of the CDR3 is 18 residues. The CDR3 protein is CASSFTGTSGGPWETQYF. The DNA for the CDR3 is TGTGCCAGCAGCTTTACAGGGACTAGCGGGGGCCCGTGGGAGACCCAGTACTTC.

This clonotype was seen ten or more times. V and J are TRBV28 and TRBJ1-3; D gene ambiguous. Germline loops: CDR1 MDHEN, CDR2 SYDVKM. The CDR3 sequence is 13 residues long. V was cut by 4 bases and J by 5 bases, with 9 bases left in between. Here the CDR3 reads CASSSNSRNTIYF. DNA of the CDR3: TGTGCCAGCAGTTCTAATTCTCGAAACACCATATATTTT. The whole variable domain, remainder taken from reference TRBV28 and TRBJ1-3, is DVKVTQSSRYLVKRTGEKVFLECVQDMDHENMFWYRQDPGLGLRLIYFSYDVKMKEKGDIPEGYSVSREKKERFSLILESASTNQTSMYLCASSSNSRNTIYFGEGSWLTVV.

The table lists this clonotype with many counts. The chain employs TRBV20-1 and TRBJ2-3, with D maybe TRBD1 (5 bases). Germline CDR1 reads DFQATT; CDR2 reads SNEGSKA (reference sequence). The CDR3 extends over 18 amino acids. V gave up 0 bases and J gave up 0 bases, with 19 bases separating them. Written as DNA, the CDR3 is TGCAGTGCTAGAGATCTCAGGGCTCTTATGACTAGCACAGATACGCAGTATTTT. Protein: CSARDLRALMTSTDTQYF.

V is TRBV5-1 and J is TRBJ2-7, with D uncertain. The CDR3 contains 14 residues. The V gene lost 4 bases and the J gene lost 5 bases, with 16 bases spanning the gap. Germline V gives CDR1 SGHRS, CDR2 YFSETQ. CDR3 residues: CASSITFDNNEQYF. The CDR3 coding sequence is TGCGCCAGCAGCATAACTTTCGACAATAACGAGCAGTACTTC.